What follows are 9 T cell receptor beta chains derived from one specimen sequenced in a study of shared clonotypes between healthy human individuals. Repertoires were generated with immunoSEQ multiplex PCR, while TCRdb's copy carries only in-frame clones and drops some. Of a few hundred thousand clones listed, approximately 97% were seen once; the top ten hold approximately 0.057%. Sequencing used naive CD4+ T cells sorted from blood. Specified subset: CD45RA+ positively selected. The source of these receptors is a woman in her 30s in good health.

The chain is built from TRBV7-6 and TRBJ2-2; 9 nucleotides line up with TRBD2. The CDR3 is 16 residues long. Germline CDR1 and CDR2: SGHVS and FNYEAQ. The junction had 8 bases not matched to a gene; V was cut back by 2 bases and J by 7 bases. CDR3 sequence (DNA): TGTGCCAGCAGCTTAAGCGGGAGGCCCTCGGGCGGGGAGCTGTTTTTT. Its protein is CASSLSGRPSGGELFF.

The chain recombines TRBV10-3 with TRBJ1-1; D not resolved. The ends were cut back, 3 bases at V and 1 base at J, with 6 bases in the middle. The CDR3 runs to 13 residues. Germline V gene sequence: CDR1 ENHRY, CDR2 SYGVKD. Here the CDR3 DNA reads TGTGCCATCAGTGACAACGAGAACACTGAAGCTTTCTTT. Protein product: CAISDNENTEAFF.

The CDR3 DNA sequence: TGTGCCAGCAGCTTAAGAGAGCGGGAGGGCCGTAATGAGCAGTTCTTC. Its protein is CASSLREREGRNEQFF. V and J are TRBV11-3 and TRBJ2-1; 10 bases fit TRBD2. CDR3 length: 16 amino acids. J lost 7 bases, V lost 2 bases, and 8 bases had no gene match. CDR1 and CDR2 (germline): SGHNT, YENEEA.

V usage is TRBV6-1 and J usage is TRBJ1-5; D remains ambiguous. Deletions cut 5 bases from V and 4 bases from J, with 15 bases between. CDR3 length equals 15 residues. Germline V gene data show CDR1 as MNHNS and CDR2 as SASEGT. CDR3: CASSSGRLGNQPQHF. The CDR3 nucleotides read TGTGCCAGCAGTTCGGGCAGGCTAGGGAATCAGCCCCAGCATTTT.

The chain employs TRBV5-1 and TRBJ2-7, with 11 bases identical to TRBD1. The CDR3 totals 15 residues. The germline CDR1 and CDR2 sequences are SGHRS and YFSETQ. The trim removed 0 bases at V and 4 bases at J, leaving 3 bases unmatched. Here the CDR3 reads CASSLAGTGGYEQYF. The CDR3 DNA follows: TGCGCCAGCAGCTTGGCGGGGACAGGGGGATACGAGCAGTACTTC.

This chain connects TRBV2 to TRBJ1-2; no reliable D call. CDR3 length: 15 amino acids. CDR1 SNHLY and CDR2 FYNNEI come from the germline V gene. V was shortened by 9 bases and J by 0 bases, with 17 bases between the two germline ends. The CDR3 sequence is CARQNSRRPNYGYTF. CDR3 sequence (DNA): TGTGCCAGACAAAACAGCCGACGTCCTAACTATGGCTACACCTTC.

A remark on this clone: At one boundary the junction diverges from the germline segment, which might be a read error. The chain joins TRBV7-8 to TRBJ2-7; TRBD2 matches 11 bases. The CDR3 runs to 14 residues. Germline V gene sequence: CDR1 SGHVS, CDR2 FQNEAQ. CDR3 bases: TGTGCCAGCAGCCTAGCGGGAGGAGGGTACGAGCAGTACTTC. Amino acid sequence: CASSLAGGGYEQYF.

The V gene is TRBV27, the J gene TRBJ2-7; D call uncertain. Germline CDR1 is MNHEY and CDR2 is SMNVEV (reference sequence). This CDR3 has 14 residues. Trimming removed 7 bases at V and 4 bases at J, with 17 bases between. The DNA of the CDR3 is TGTGCCAGCAAGATCACCGGCACGGTGTACGAGCAGTACTTC. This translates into CASKITGTVYEQYF.

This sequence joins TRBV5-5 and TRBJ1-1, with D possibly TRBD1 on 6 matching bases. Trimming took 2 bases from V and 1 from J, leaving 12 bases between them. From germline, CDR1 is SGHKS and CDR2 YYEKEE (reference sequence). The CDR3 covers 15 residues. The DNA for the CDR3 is TGTGCCAGCAGCTTAAGGGCAGGGGAGAACACTGAAGCTTTCTTT. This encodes CASSLRAGENTEAFF.